This T cell receptor (beta chain) was retrieved from a study of cytomegalovirus exposure and HLA in healthy donors. Study-wide results and caveats: According to the study, about 180 TCR beta chains were cytomegalovirus-associated. For most TCR sequences rarity was the rule, although some public TCRs occurred in many donors.

Sequencing used immunoSEQ multiplex PCR; TCRdb keeps in-frame clones, though not all of them. Of approximately 260,000 clones listed, 80% to 90% are singletons. Separate from the roughly 700-subject first cohort was the approximately 120-subject validation cohort, to which the donors belonged. Comments on this clone: The target antigen is unknown.

Germline CDR1 and CDR2: SGHDT and YYEEEE. The J segment lost 4 bases and the V segment lost 0 bases, leaving 10 bases of the junction unmatched. The CDR3 extends over 16 amino acids. The TCR originated in a young woman in good health and CMV-seronegative. Sequencing input: PBMCs. This chain uses TRBV5-6 with TRBJ2-7; 7 nucleotides match TRBD1. The CDR3 reads CASSLAPPQGDYEQYF. The CDR3 DNA reads as TGTGCCAGCAGCTTGGCTCCGCCGCAGGGGGATTACGAGCAGTACTTC.